The present T cell receptor beta chain was sequenced within a study of blood T cell repertoires in COVID-19. For the study at large: PBMCs, B-cell-depleted T cells, or T cells provided the cDNA or gDNA that made up the material.

Seattle patient enrollment occurred during active infection, with longitudinal follow-up thereafter. Methods used by the authors: Estimated nucleated cell counts came from reference gene primer amplification. Repertoires were generated with immunoSEQ multiplex PCR, while TCRdb's copy carries only in-frame clones and drops some. The D gene and trimming were derived from the DNA, and the V and J assignments and clone size from that table. The sample yields roughly 400,000 clones, 80% to 90% seen once. This CDR3 contains 15 residues. Looked up from germline, CDR1 is SGHDT and CDR2 is YYEEEE. V gave up 1 base and J gave up 6 bases; unmatched junction bases: 5.

The receptor was isolated from a woman aged 55-69 years with COVID-19, enrolled during active disease. Sample: peripheral blood. The rearrangement links TRBV5-6 to TRBJ2-2; TRBD1 matches at 8 bases. The CDR3 DNA sequence: TGTGCCAGCAGCTTGAACTCAGGGGGCCCCGGGGAGCTGTTTTTT. This translates into CASSLNSGGPGELFF. Full variable domain (outside the CDR3, taken from reference TRBV5-6 and TRBJ2-2): DAGVTQSPTHLIKTRGQQVTLRCSPKSGHDTVSWYQQALGQGPQFIFQYYEEEERQRGNFPDRFSGHQFPNYSSELNVNALLLGDSALYLCASSLNSGGPGELFFGEGSRLTVL.